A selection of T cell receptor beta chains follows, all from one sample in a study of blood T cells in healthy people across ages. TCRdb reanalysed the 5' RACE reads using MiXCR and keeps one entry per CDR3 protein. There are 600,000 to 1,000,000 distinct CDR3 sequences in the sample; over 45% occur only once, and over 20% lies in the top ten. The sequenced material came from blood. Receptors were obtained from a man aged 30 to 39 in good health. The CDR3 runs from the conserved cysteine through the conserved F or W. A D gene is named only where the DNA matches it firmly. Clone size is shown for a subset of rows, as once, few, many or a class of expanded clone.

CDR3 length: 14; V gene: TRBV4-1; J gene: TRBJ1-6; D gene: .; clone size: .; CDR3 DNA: TGCGCCAGCAGCCAAGCTCTTCTTAATTCACCCCTCCACTTT; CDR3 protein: CASSQALLNSPLHF
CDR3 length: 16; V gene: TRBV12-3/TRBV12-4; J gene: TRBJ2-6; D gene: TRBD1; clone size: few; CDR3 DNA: TGTGCCAGTACCGGGACAGCAGTCTCTGGGGCCAACGTCCTGACTTTC; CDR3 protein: CASTGTAVSGANVLTF
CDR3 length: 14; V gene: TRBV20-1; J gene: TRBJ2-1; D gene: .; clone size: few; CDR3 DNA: TGCAGTGCTGCCACTAGCTGCTCCTACAATGAGCAGTTCTTC; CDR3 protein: CSAATSCSYNEQFF
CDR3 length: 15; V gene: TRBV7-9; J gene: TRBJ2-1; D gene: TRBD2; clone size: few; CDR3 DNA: TGTGCCAGCAGCTTGGGACTAGCGGAGAACAATGAGCAGTTCTTC; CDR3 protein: CASSLGLAENNEQFF
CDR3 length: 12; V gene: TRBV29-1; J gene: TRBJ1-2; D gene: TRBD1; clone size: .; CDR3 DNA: TGCAGCGTGCCGGGACAGGAAAGCGGCTACACCTTC; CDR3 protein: CSVPGQESGYTF
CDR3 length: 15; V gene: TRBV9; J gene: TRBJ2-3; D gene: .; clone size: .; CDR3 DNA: TGTGCCAGCAGCGTAGAAGGGAGAGTGACAGATACGCAGTATTTT; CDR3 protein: CASSVEGRVTDTQYF
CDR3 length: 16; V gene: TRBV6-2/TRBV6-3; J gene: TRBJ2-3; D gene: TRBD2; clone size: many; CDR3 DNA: TGTGCCAGCAGTTATAGCGGGAGGGCCCTCACAGATACGCAGTATTTT; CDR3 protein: CASSYSGRALTDTQYF
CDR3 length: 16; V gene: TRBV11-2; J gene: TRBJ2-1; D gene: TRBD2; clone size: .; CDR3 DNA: TGTGCCAGCAGCTTAGTCGATGTCCTAGCGGGAAATGAGCAGTTCTTC; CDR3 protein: CASSLVDVLAGNEQFF
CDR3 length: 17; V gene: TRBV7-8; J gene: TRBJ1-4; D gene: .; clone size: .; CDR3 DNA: TGTGCCAGCAGCACGGTTACGGGACTTGCAACTAATGAAAAACTGTTTTTT; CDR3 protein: CASSTVTGLATNEKLFF
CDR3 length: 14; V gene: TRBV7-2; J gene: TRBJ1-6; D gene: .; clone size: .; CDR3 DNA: TGTGCCAGCAGCTTCAATGCCGTCTTTTCACCCCTCCACTTT; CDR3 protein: CASSFNAVFSPLHF
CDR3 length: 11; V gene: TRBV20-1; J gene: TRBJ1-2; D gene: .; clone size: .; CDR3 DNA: TGCAGTGCTAGACAGGGAGAGGGCTACACCTTC; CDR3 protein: CSARQGEGYTF
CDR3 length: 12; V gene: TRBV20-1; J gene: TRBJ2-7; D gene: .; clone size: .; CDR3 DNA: TGCAGTGTGGGCAGTACTCCCTACGAGCAGTACTTC; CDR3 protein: CSVGSTPYEQYF
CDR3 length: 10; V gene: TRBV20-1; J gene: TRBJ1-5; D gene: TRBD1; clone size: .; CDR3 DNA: TGCAGTGCTTCAGGGGGCCCACAGCATTTT; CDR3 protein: CSASGGPQHF
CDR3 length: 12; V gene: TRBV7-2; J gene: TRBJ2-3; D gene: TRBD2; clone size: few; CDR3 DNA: TGTGCCAGCGGCCAGGGAGGGGATACGCAGTATTTT; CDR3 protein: CASGQGGDTQYF
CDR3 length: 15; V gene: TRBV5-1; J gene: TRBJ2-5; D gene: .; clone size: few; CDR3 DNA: TGCGCCAGCAGCTTGGCTCTAGGGGGAAAAGAGACCCAGTACTTC; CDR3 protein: CASSLALGGKETQYF
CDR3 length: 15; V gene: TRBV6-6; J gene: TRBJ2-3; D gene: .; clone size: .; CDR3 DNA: TGTGCCAGCAGACGCGACCAGGGGCAGGCAGATACGCAGTATTTT; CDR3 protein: CASRRDQGQADTQYF
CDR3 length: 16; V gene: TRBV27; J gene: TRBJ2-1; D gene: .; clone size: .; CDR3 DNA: TGTGCCAGCAGTTTATTCGGGGTCCAATCCTACAATGAGCAGTTCTTC; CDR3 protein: CASSLFGVQSYNEQFF
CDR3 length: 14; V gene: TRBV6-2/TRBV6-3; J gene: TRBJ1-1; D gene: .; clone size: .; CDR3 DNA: TGTGCCAGCAGTTACCAGGGGCATGGCACTGAAGCTTTCTTT; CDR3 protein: CASSYQGHGTEAFF
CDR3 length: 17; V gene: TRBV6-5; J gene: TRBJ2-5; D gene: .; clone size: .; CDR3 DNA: TGTGCCAGCAGTTACTCGGTCTCAGGGGATTTTAAGGAGACCCAGTACTTC; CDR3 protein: CASSYSVSGDFKETQYF
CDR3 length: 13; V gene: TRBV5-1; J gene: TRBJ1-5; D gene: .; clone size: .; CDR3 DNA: TGCGCCAGCAGGCAGTCATATAATAAGCCCCAGCATTTT; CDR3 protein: CASRQSYNKPQHF
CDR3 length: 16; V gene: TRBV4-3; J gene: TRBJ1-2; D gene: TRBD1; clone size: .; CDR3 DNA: TGCGCCAGCAGCCAAGAGAGTGGCAGGGGGAACTATGGCTACACCTTC; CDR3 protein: CASSQESGRGNYGYTF
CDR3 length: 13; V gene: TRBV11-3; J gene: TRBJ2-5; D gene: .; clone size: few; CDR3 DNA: TGTGCCAGCAGCCCTAGGGGCTGGGAGACCCAGTACTTC; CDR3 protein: CASSPRGWETQYF
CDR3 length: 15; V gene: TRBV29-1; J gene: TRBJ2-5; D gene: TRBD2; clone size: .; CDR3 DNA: TGCAGCGTTGTGCCGGGACTAGCGGTTTCAGGGACCCAGTACTTC; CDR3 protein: CSVVPGLAVSGTQYF
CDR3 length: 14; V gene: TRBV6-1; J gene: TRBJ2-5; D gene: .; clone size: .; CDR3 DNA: TGTGCCAGCACCCGCAAAAGTGGGGTAGGGACCCAGTACTTC; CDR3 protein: CASTRKSGVGTQYF
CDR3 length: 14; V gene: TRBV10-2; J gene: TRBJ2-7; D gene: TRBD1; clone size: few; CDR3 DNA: TGCGCCAGCAGTGATTCGGGACAGGGTTACGAGCAGTACTTC; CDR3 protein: CASSDSGQGYEQYF
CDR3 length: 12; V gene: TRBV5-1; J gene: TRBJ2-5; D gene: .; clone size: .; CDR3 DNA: TGCGCCAGCATCTTGGCCGAAGAGACCCAGTACTTC; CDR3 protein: CASILAEETQYF
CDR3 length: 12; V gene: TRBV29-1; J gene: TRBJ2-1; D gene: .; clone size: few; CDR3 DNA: TGCAGCACGACATTTTCCTACAATGAGCAGTTCTTC; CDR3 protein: CSTTFSYNEQFF
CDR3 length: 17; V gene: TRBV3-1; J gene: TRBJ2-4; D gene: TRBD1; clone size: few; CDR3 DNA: TGTGCCAGCAGCCGGGATCCGGGGACAGGAATGGGAAACATTCAGTACTTC; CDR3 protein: CASSRDPGTGMGNIQYF
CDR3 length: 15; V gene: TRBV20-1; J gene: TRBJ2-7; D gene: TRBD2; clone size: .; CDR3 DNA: TGCAGTGCTCCCGATCGACTAGCGGGAGTCTTCGAGCAGTACTTC; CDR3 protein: CSAPDRLAGVFEQYF
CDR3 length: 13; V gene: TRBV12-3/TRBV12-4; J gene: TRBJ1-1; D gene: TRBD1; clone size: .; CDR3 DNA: TGTGCCAGCAGTTTCTCCGAGGGGGCATCAGCTTTCTTT; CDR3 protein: CASSFSEGASAFF
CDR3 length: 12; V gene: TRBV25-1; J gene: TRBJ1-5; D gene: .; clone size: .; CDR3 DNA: TGTGCCAGCAGGGCCGAGAATCAGCCCCAGCATTTT; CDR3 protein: CASRAENQPQHF
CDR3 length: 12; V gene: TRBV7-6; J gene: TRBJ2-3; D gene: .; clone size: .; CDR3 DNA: TGTGCCAGCAGCTCTGACCTAGATACGCAGTATTTT; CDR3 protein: CASSSDLDTQYF
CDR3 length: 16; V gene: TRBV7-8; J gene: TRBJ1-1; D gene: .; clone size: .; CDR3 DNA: TGTGCCAGCAGCTCCCCCGGTTGGAGGGGGAACACTGAAGCTTTCTTT; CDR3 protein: CASSSPGWRGNTEAFF
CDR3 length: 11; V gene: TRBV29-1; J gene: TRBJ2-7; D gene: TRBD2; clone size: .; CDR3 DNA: TGCAGCGGGGGGGGAGCCTACGAGCAGTACTTC; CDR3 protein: CSGGGAYEQYF
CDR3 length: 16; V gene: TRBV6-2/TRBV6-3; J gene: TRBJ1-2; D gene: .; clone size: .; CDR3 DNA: TGTGCCAGCAGTAGAGGAGGGACGGACGGGAACTATGGCTACACCTTC; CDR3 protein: CASSRGGTDGNYGYTF
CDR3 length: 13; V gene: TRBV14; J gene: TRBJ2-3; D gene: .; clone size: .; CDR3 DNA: TGTGCCAGCAGCCTCATCGTCGGGGATACGCAGTATTTT; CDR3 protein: CASSLIVGDTQYF
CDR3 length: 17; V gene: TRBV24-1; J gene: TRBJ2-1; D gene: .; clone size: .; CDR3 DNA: TGTGCCACCAGTGATTTTGCCCGGGGGGCGTCTAACAATGAGCAGTTCTTC; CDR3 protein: CATSDFARGASNNEQFF
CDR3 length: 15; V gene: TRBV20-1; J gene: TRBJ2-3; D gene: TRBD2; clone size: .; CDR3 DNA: TGCAGTGCTAGAGACCGACTAGCGCGCACAGATACGCAGTATTTT; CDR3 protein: CSARDRLARTDTQYF
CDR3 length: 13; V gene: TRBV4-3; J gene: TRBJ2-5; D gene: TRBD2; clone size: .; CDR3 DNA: TGCGCCATCCGGACTAGCGGCTACAATGAGCAGTACTTC; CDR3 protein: CAIRTSGYNEQYF
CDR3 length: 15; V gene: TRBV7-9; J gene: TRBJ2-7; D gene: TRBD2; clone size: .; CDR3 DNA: TGTGCCAGCAGCTCCAATAGCGGGAATTCCTACGAGCAGTACTTC; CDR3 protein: CASSSNSGNSYEQYF
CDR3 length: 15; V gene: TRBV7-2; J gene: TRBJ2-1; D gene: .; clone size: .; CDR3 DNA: TGTGCCAGCAGCTTCCAGGCGGGATACTACAATGAGCAGTTCTTC; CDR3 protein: CASSFQAGYYNEQFF
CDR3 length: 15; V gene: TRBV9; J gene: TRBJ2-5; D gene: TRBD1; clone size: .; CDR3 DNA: TGTGCCAGCAGCGTAGGACAGGGCGGCTGGGAGACCCAGTACTTC; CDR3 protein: CASSVGQGGWETQYF
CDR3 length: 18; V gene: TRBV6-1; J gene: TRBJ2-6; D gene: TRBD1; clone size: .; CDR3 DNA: TGTGCCAGCAGTCCATTTCCAGGGGGCGCGGTCGGGGCCAACGTCCTGACTTTC; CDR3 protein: CASSPFPGGAVGANVLTF
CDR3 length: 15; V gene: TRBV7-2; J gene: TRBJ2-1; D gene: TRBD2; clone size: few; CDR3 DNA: TGTGCCAGCAGCTTAGTAGCGGGGACATACAATGAGCAGTTCTTC; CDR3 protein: CASSLVAGTYNEQFF
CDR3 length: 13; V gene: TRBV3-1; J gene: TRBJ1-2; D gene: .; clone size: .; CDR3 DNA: TGTGCCAGCAGCCAAGATTCGGCTTATGGCTACACCTTC; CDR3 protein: CASSQDSAYGYTF
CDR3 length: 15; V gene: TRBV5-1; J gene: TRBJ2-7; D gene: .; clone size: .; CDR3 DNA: TGCGCCAGCAGCTTCGGCAGGGTTTCCTACAATGAGCAGTACTTC; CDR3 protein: CASSFGRVSYNEQYF
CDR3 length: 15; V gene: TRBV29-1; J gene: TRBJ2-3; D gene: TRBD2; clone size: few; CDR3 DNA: TGCAGCGTCCGACTAGCGGGAGGGGGGACAGATACGCAGTATTTT; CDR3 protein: CSVRLAGGGTDTQYF
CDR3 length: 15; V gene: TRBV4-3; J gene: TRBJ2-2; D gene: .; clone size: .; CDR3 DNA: TGCGCCAGCAGCCCCAGTCATCGGGGGACCGGGGAGCTGTTTTTT; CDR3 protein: CASSPSHRGTGELFF
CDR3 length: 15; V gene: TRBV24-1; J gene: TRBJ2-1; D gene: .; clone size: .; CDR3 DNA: TGTGCCACCAGTGTAACCTCGGGGGCGAAGAATGAGCAGTTCTTC; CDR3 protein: CATSVTSGAKNEQFF
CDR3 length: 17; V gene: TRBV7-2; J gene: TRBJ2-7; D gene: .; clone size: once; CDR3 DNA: TGTGCCAGCAGCTTAGTTGTGTCGGGATCAGTTCCCTACGAGCAGTACTTC; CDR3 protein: CASSLVVSGSVPYEQYF
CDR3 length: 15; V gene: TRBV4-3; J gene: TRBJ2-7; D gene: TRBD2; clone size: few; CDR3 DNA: TGCGCCAGCAGCCAAGAAGAAGCGGGAGTGAGCGAGCAGTACTTC; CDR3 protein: CASSQEEAGVSEQYF
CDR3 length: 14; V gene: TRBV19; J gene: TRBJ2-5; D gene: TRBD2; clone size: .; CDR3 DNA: TGTGCCAGTTCTATAGCGGGAGATGAAGAGACCCAGTACTTC; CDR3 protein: CASSIAGDEETQYF
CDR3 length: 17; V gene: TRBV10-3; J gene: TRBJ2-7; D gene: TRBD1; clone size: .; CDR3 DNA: TGTGCCATCAGTGAGCCAAAGTCCGGGACAGCATCCTACGAGCAGTACTTC; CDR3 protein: CAISEPKSGTASYEQYF
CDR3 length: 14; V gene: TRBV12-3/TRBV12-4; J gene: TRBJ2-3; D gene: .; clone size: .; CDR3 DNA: TGTGCCATTAGAGGGGCGTTGGGCACAGATACGCAGTATTTT; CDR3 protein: CAIRGALGTDTQYF
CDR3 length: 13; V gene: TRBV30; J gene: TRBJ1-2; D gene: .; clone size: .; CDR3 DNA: TGTGCCTGGAGTGTCACTCAAAGGGATGGCTACACCTTC; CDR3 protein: CAWSVTQRDGYTF